Sequencing of this T cell receptor beta chain was carried out in a study of cytomegalovirus exposure and HLA in healthy donors. This clone came up a few times. What it recognizes is unknown. Overall study findings and caveats: A highly shared variant cluster was judged a likely technical artifact.

V was shortened by 0 bases and J by 2 bases, with 7 bases between the two germline ends. CDR1 is SGDLS and CDR2 is YYNGEE in the germline V gene. The CDR3 contains 14 residues. PCR was performed using 60 Vbeta and 13 Jbeta primers. Clones were read by immunoSEQ multiplex PCR, and TCRdb kept only the in-frame ones, dropping some. The table includes about 100,000 clones, around 9.1% detected once. This chain joins TRBV9 and TRBJ2-3; D gene unclear. This TCR was recovered from a man aged 35 to 55 in good health and CMV-seropositive. Source material: PBMCs. The DNA of the CDR3 is TGTGCCAGCAGCGTAGTGGCAGTCACAGATACGCAGTATTTT. This gives the protein CASSVVAVTDTQYF.